A selection of T cell receptor beta chains follows, all from one sample in a study of OX40 agonist ivuxolimab in advanced cancers. TCRdb's copy holds only in-frame clones and misses some; the assay was immunoSEQ multiplex PCR. The table has tens of thousands of clones, 88% seen once. The source material was CD4+ or CD8+ T cells sorted from blood, sampled in a trial of the OX40 agonist ivuxolimab. Receptors originate from an adult with an advanced solid tumor such as melanoma, head and neck, liver or kidney cancer. CDR3s include the opening cysteine and the closing phenylalanine or tryptophan. Fields, in order: clone size, J gene, V gene, D gene, CDR3 protein, CDR3 DNA. D genes are given only for firm matches. Clone size is shown for a subset of rows, as once, few, many or a class of expanded clone.

abundance: -; j_gene: TRBJ2-1; v_gene: TRBV6-1; d_gene: -; CDR3aa: CASSDQPHSYNEQFF; CDR3nt: TGTGCCAGCAGTGATCAACCGCACTCCTACAATGAGCAGTTCTTC
abundance: -; j_gene: TRBJ2-7; v_gene: TRBV11-3; d_gene: TRBD1; CDR3aa: CASSAGQDYEQYF; CDR3nt: TGTGCCAGCAGCGCTGGACAGGACTACGAGCAGTACTTC
abundance: -; j_gene: TRBJ1-1; v_gene: TRBV6-5; d_gene: TRBD1; CDR3aa: CASRQGMNTEAFF; CDR3nt: TGTGCCAGCCGACAGGGGATGAACACTGAAGCTTTCTTT
abundance: -; j_gene: TRBJ2-6; v_gene: TRBV19; d_gene: -; CDR3aa: CASSWAGNSGANVLTF; CDR3nt: TGTGCCAGTAGTTGGGCAGGAAACTCTGGGGCCAACGTCCTGACTTTC
abundance: -; j_gene: TRBJ2-7; v_gene: TRBV30; d_gene: TRBD2; CDR3aa: CAWSPLSGSSYEQYF; CDR3nt: TGTGCCTGGAGTCCGCTTAGCGGGAGCTCCTACGAGCAGTACTTC
abundance: -; j_gene: TRBJ1-3; v_gene: TRBV7-8; d_gene: -; CDR3aa: CASSSSSGRAGNTIYF; CDR3nt: TGTGCCAGCAGCTCGTCATCAGGGAGGGCTGGAAACACCATATATTTT
abundance: once; j_gene: TRBJ1-1; v_gene: TRBV6-5; d_gene: -; CDR3aa: CASSKLRGTEAFF; CDR3nt: TGTGCCAGCAGTAAATTACGGGGGACTGAAGCTTTCTTT
abundance: -; j_gene: TRBJ1-3; v_gene: TRBV11-2; d_gene: -; CDR3aa: CASSLVLARPKENTIYF; CDR3nt: TGTGCCAGCAGCTTAGTTCTGGCCAGGCCTAAGGAAAACACCATATATTTT
abundance: -; j_gene: TRBJ2-5; v_gene: TRBV5-1; d_gene: -; CDR3aa: CASSLMAGSVETQYF; CDR3nt: TGCGCCAGCAGCTTGATGGCAGGGAGTGTAGAGACCCAGTACTTC
abundance: once; j_gene: TRBJ1-1; v_gene: TRBV6-5; d_gene: -; CDR3aa: CAIRRGAGSTEAFF; CDR3nt: TGTGCCATAAGGAGGGGGGCAGGCTCCACTGAAGCTTTCTTT
abundance: once; j_gene: TRBJ2-3; v_gene: TRBV19; d_gene: TRBD2; CDR3aa: CASRRASGRTDTQYF; CDR3nt: TGTGCCAGTAGGCGGGCTAGCGGTCGCACAGATACGCAGTATTTT
abundance: few; j_gene: TRBJ1-5; v_gene: TRBV9; d_gene: -; CDR3aa: CASSVGTGTNQPQHF; CDR3nt: TGTGCCAGCAGCGTAGGGACGGGTACAAATCAGCCCCAGCATTTT
abundance: once; j_gene: TRBJ2-7; v_gene: TRBV6-5; d_gene: TRBD1; CDR3aa: CASSRQGSYEQYF; CDR3nt: TGTGCCAGCAGCCGACAGGGGTCCTACGAGCAGTACTTC
abundance: -; j_gene: TRBJ1-5; v_gene: TRBV30; d_gene: -; CDR3aa: CAWSAARDQPQHF; CDR3nt: TGTGCCTGGAGTGCCGCGAGGGATCAGCCCCAGCATTTT
abundance: few; j_gene: TRBJ1-5; v_gene: TRBV6-1; d_gene: -; CDR3aa: CASSVTGLGNQPQHF; CDR3nt: TGTGCCAGCAGTGTAACAGGGTTAGGCAATCAGCCCCAGCATTTT
abundance: once; j_gene: TRBJ2-7; v_gene: TRBV7-2; d_gene: TRBD2; CDR3aa: CASSFSGGSYEQYF; CDR3nt: TGTGCCAGCAGCTTTAGCGGGGGTTCCTACGAGCAGTACTTC
abundance: once; j_gene: TRBJ2-7; v_gene: TRBV10-2; d_gene: -; CDR3aa: CASRTGYEQYF; CDR3nt: TGCGCCAGCAGGACGGGTTACGAGCAGTACTTC
abundance: -; j_gene: TRBJ1-2; v_gene: TRBV5-1; d_gene: -; CDR3aa: CASSLDGGAYGYTF; CDR3nt: TGCGCCAGCAGCTTGGATGGGGGCGCCTATGGCTACACCTTC
abundance: -; j_gene: TRBJ2-6; v_gene: TRBV11-2; d_gene: TRBD2; CDR3aa: CASSLNSGASGANVLTF; CDR3nt: TGTGCCAGCAGCTTAAATAGCGGGGCCTCTGGGGCCAACGTCCTGACTTTC
abundance: -; j_gene: TRBJ2-7; v_gene: TRBV18; d_gene: -; CDR3aa: CASSPRAVTYEQYF; CDR3nt: TGTGCCAGCTCCCCACGAGCGGTGACCTACGAGCAGTACTTC
abundance: -; j_gene: TRBJ1-2; v_gene: TRBV12-2; d_gene: -; CDR3aa: CASRLHGAPSGDYGYTF; CDR3nt: TGTGCAAGTCGCTTGCACGGGGCCCCCTCGGGAGACTATGGCTACACCTTC
abundance: -; j_gene: TRBJ2-1; v_gene: TRBV10-3; d_gene: -; CDR3aa: CAIKPWSSYNEQFF; CDR3nt: TGTGCCATCAAACCCTGGAGCTCCTACAATGAGCAGTTCTTC
abundance: once; j_gene: TRBJ1-5; v_gene: TRBV5-8; d_gene: -; CDR3aa: CASSPFRQDSNQPQHF; CDR3nt: TGTGCCAGCAGCCCCTTCCGACAGGATAGCAATCAGCCCCAGCATTTT
abundance: -; j_gene: TRBJ2-4; v_gene: TRBV5-1; d_gene: TRBD2; CDR3aa: CASSSRPAGTLYF; CDR3nt: TGCGCCAGCAGCTCGCGGCCAGCGGGGACCCTTTACTTC
abundance: -; j_gene: TRBJ1-2; v_gene: TRBV6-5; d_gene: -; CDR3aa: CASSRGGHNYGYTF; CDR3nt: TGTGCCAGCAGCCGCGGAGGACACAACTATGGCTACACCTTC
abundance: -; j_gene: TRBJ1-5; v_gene: TRBV19; d_gene: -; CDR3aa: CASSIDEVGQPQHF; CDR3nt: TGTGCCAGTAGTATAGACGAAGTAGGACAGCCCCAGCATTTT
abundance: -; j_gene: TRBJ2-1; v_gene: TRBV5-1; d_gene: -; CDR3aa: CASSLTSSSYNEQFF; CDR3nt: TGCGCCAGCAGCTTAACTAGCAGCTCCTACAATGAGCAGTTCTTC
abundance: -; j_gene: TRBJ2-2; v_gene: TRBV19; d_gene: -; CDR3aa: CASRDRDSNTGELFF; CDR3nt: TGTGCCAGTAGGGACCGGGACTCGAACACCGGGGAGCTGTTTTTT
abundance: -; j_gene: TRBJ1-3; v_gene: TRBV9; d_gene: TRBD1; CDR3aa: CASSARQGLGNTIYF; CDR3nt: TGTGCCAGCAGCGCACGACAGGGCCTGGGAAACACCATATATTTT
abundance: -; j_gene: TRBJ1-3; v_gene: TRBV11-2; d_gene: TRBD1; CDR3aa: CASSLETGWGNTIYF; CDR3nt: TGTGCCAGCAGCTTAGAGACAGGGTGGGGAAACACCATATATTTT
abundance: -; j_gene: TRBJ2-1; v_gene: TRBV5-5; d_gene: -; CDR3aa: CASSLRLADNEQFF; CDR3nt: TGTGCCAGCAGCTTGCGGCTAGCAGACAATGAGCAGTTCTTC
abundance: -; j_gene: TRBJ1-2; v_gene: TRBV11-2; d_gene: -; CDR3aa: CASSRFGGYTF; CDR3nt: TGTGCCAGCAGCCGCTTCGGTGGCTACACCTTC
abundance: -; j_gene: TRBJ2-5; v_gene: TRBV9; d_gene: -; CDR3aa: CASSVGFQETQYF; CDR3nt: TGTGCCAGCAGCGTGGGATTCCAAGAGACCCAGTACTTC
abundance: -; j_gene: TRBJ2-6; v_gene: TRBV7-8; d_gene: -; CDR3aa: CASSLTFSGANVLTF; CDR3nt: TGTGCCAGCAGCCTCACATTCTCTGGGGCCAACGTCCTGACTTTC
abundance: -; j_gene: TRBJ2-7; v_gene: TRBV29-1; d_gene: -; CDR3aa: CSVGRGTEFYEQYF; CDR3nt: TGCAGCGTGGGGAGGGGGACAGAATTCTACGAGCAGTACTTC
abundance: -; j_gene: TRBJ2-3; v_gene: TRBV18; d_gene: TRBD1; CDR3aa: CASSPLTGSTDTQYF; CDR3nt: TGTGCCAGCTCACCGCTGACAGGGAGCACAGATACGCAGTATTTT
abundance: -; j_gene: TRBJ1-3; v_gene: TRBV19; d_gene: -; CDR3aa: CASSPVQGSGNTIYF; CDR3nt: TGTGCCAGTAGTCCAGTACAGGGATCTGGAAACACCATATATTTT
abundance: -; j_gene: TRBJ2-3; v_gene: TRBV30; d_gene: TRBD2; CDR3aa: CAWSRARGTDTQYF; CDR3nt: TGTGCCTGGAGCAGGGCGCGGGGGACAGATACGCAGTATTTT
abundance: -; j_gene: TRBJ1-1; v_gene: TRBV7-6; d_gene: -; CDR3aa: CASSLVGQGTTEAFF; CDR3nt: TGTGCCAGCAGCTTAGTTGGGCAGGGTACCACTGAAGCTTTCTTT
abundance: -; j_gene: TRBJ1-2; v_gene: TRBV6-1; d_gene: -; CDR3aa: CASSASPGAGNGYTF; CDR3nt: TGTGCCAGCAGTGCCTCCCCCGGGGCAGGGAATGGCTACACCTTC
abundance: -; j_gene: TRBJ2-3; v_gene: TRBV5-1; d_gene: -; CDR3aa: CASGANTGSTDTQYF; CDR3nt: TGCGCCAGCGGAGCAAATACAGGGAGCACAGATACGCAGTATTTT
abundance: -; j_gene: TRBJ2-7; v_gene: TRBV5-1; d_gene: TRBD1; CDR3aa: CASSLKWDSSYEQYF; CDR3nt: TGCGCCAGCAGCTTGAAATGGGACAGCTCCTACGAGCAGTACTTC
abundance: -; j_gene: TRBJ2-3; v_gene: TRBV5-1; d_gene: -; CDR3aa: CASSLIYSSGTDTQYF; CDR3nt: TGCGCCAGCAGCTTAATCTATTCGAGCGGCACAGATACGCAGTATTTT
abundance: -; j_gene: TRBJ1-2; v_gene: TRBV4-2; d_gene: -; CDR3aa: CASSLPGPNYGYTF; CDR3nt: TGTGCCAGCAGCCTTCCGGGACCGAACTATGGCTACACCTTC
abundance: once; j_gene: TRBJ2-1; v_gene: TRBV5-4; d_gene: TRBD2; CDR3aa: CASSLPPLAGFKNEQFF; CDR3nt: TGTGCCAGCAGCCTTCCTCCACTAGCGGGATTTAAGAATGAGCAGTTCTTC
abundance: -; j_gene: TRBJ1-3; v_gene: TRBV6-5; d_gene: -; CDR3aa: CASSYSRGWAGNTIYF; CDR3nt: TGTGCCAGCAGTTACTCCCGGGGCTGGGCGGGAAACACCATATATTTT
abundance: -; j_gene: TRBJ2-1; v_gene: TRBV23-1; d_gene: -; CDR3aa: CASGGCKISYNEQFF; CDR3nt: TGCGCCAGCGGGGGGTGTAAGATATCTTACAATGAGCAGTTCTTC
abundance: -; j_gene: TRBJ2-3; v_gene: TRBV6-1; d_gene: -; CDR3aa: CASRRVWAQGDTQYF; CDR3nt: TGTGCCAGCAGGCGAGTTTGGGCCCAGGGTGATACGCAGTATTTT
abundance: -; j_gene: TRBJ2-7; v_gene: TRBV2; d_gene: TRBD2; CDR3aa: CASSHRTSGSADEQYF; CDR3nt: TGTGCCAGCAGTCACCGGACTAGCGGGAGTGCGGACGAGCAGTACTTC
abundance: -; j_gene: TRBJ2-5; v_gene: TRBV9; d_gene: -; CDR3aa: CASAAGQETQYF; CDR3nt: TGTGCCAGCGCCGCGGGGCAAGAGACCCAGTACTTC
abundance: -; j_gene: TRBJ1-5; v_gene: TRBV6-6; d_gene: -; CDR3aa: CASRVGQSNQPQHF; CDR3nt: TGTGCCAGCAGGGTCGGACAGAGTAATCAGCCCCAGCATTTT
abundance: -; j_gene: TRBJ1-2; v_gene: TRBV5-8; d_gene: -; CDR3aa: CASSLDVGYTF; CDR3nt: TGTGCCAGCAGCTTGGATGTTGGCTACACCTTC
abundance: -; j_gene: TRBJ1-4; v_gene: TRBV9; d_gene: -; CDR3aa: CASSPTLTTNEKLFF; CDR3nt: TGTGCCAGCAGCCCAACACTGACAACTAATGAAAAACTGTTTTTT
abundance: once; j_gene: TRBJ1-6; v_gene: TRBV12-5; d_gene: -; CDR3aa: CASGIGTHSPLHF; CDR3nt: TGTGCTAGTGGTATAGGGACGCATTCACCCCTCCACTTT
abundance: -; j_gene: TRBJ1-1; v_gene: TRBV7-2; d_gene: TRBD1; CDR3aa: CASSLTGQTLSEAFF; CDR3nt: TGTGCCAGCAGCCTTACGGGACAGACCCTTTCTGAAGCTTTCTTT